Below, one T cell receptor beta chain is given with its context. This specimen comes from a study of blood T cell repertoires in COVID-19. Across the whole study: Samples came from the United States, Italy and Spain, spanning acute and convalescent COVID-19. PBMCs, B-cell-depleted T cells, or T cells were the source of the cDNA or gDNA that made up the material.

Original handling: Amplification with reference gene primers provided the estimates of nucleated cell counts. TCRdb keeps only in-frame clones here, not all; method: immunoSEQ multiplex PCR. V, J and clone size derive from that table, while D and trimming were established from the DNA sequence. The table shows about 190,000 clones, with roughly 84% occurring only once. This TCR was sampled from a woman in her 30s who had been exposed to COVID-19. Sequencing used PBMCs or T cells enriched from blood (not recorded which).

CDR3 bases: TGTGCCAGCAGCCAACGACTAGCGGGGGTAAATGAGCAGTTCTTC. This gives the protein CASSQRLAGVNEQFF. The V and J genes are TRBV14 and TRBJ2-1, with 12 bases lining up with TRBD2. Germline V gives CDR1 SGHDN, CDR2 FVKESK. The CDR3 sequence is 15 residues long. Trimming removed 2 bases from V and 7 bases from J; junction bases left unmatched: 3.